This entry describes one T cell receptor (beta chain). Its antigen is as yet unknown. The source of the sample is a study of T cells in narcolepsy. As for the study in general: Enrolled donors included narcolepsy type 1 or type 2 patients and healthy controls.

Trimming removed 6 bases from V and 4 bases from J; junction bases left unmatched: 4. The CDR3 runs to 14 residues. Germline V gene sequence: CDR1 MNHEY, CDR2 SMNVEV (reference sequence). TCRdb keeps only in-frame clones here, not all; method: immunoSEQ multiplex PCR. The table has some 30,000 clones, more than 75% seen once. General study findings and limits: Healthy controls reportedly lacked the autoreactive clonotypes serially found in patients' blood.

What was sequenced was memory (CD45RA-) CD4+ T cells from blood. The chain couples TRBV27 to TRBJ2-2; 8 bases are a match to TRBD1. The receptor's source is a human donor in good health. The chain's CDR3 is CASRVGQGTGELFF. The CDR3 DNA is TGTGCCAGCAGGGTCGGACAGGGCACCGGGGAGCTGTTTTTT.